This TCR beta chain originates from a study of blood T cells in healthy people across ages. General study findings and limits: Roughly linearly, TCR beta diversity per million T cells fell as age increased. More naive CD4+ cells and higher diversity were found in long-lived than in aged donors.

Alongside a J-beta primer mix, a sample-barcoded 5' primer served in a second PCR lasting roughly 7 to 11 cycles. Every sample gave at least 2.5 million paired-end reads containing CDR3. TCRdb called the 5' RACE reads again in MiXCR, with one record for every CDR3 protein. The repertoire holds 700,000 or so distinct CDR3 sequences, with 40% to 45% as singletons. Isolated PBMCs totaled at least 6.5 million in each sample. This CDR3 has 17 residues. The V end was cut by 3 bases, the J end by 4 bases, with 21 bases between. Germline CDR1 SGHAT, CDR2 FQNNGV. The table lists this clonotype with a few counts. Its specificity is unknown.

This sequence originates from an elderly man in good health. The sample taken for sequencing was blood. The V call is TRBV11-2, the J call TRBJ2-5; possibly TRBD1 for D (6 bases). The DNA for the CDR3 is TGTGCCAGCAGCTTGGACAGCGATAAATTGGGGCGAGAGACCCAGTACTTC. The encoded protein is CASSLDSDKLGRETQYF.